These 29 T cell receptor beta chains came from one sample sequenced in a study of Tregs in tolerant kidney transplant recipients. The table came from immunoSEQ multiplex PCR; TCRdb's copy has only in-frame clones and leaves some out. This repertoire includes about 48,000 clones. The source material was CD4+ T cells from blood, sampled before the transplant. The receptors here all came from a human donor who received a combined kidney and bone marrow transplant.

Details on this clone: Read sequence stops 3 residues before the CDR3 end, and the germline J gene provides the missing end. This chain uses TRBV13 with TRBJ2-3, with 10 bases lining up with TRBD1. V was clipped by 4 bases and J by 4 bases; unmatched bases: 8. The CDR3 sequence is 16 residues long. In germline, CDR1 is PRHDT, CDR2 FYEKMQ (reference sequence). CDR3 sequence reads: CASSSTGGLGADTQYF. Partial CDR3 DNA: TGTGCCAGCAGCTCGACAGGGGGCCTTGGCGCAGATACG.

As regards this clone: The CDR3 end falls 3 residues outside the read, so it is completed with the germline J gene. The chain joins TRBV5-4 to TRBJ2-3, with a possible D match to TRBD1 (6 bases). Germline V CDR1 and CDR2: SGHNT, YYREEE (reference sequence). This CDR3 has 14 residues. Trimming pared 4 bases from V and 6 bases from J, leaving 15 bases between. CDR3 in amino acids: CASSVSGATDTQYF. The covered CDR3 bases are TGTGCCAGCAGCGTCTCAGGGGCAACTGATACG.

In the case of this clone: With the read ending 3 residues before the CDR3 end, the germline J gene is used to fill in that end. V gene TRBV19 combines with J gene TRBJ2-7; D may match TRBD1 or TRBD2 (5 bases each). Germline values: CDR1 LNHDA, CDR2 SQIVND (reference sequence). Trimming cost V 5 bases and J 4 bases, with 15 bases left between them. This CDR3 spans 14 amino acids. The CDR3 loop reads CASSPQGVRYEQYF. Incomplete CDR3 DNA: TGTGCCAGTAGTCCCCAGGGAGTCAGGTACGAG.

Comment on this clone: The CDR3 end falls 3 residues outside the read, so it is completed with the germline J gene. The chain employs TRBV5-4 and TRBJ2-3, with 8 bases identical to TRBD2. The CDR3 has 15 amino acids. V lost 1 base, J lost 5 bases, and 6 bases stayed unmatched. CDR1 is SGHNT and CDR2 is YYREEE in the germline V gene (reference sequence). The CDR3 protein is CASSLWSGSGDTQYF. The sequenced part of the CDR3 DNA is TGTGCCAGCAGCTTGTGGAGCGGGAGTGGAGATACG.

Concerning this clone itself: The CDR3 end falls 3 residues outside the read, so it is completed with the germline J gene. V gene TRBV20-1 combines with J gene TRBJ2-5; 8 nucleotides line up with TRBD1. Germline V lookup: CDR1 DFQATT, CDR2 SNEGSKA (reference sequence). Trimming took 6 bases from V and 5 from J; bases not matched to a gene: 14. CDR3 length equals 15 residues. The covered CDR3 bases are TGCAGTGCAAACTACGCGACAGGGGCTGGGGAGACC. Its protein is CSANYATGAGET. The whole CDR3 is CSANYATGAGETQYF.

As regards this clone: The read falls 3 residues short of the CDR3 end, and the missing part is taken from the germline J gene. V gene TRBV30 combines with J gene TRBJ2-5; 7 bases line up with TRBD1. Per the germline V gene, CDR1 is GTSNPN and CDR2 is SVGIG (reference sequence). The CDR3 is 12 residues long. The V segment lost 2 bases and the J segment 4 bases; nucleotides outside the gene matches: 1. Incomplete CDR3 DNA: TGTGCCTGGAGTCCAGGGGGAGAGACC. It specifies CAWSPGGET. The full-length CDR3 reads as CAWSPGGETQYF. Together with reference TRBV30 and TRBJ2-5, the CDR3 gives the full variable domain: SQTIHQWPATLVQPVGSPLSLECTVEGTSNPNLYWYRQAAGRGLQLLFYSVGIGQISSEVPQNLSASRPQDRQFILSSKKLLLSDSGFYLCAWSPGGETQYFGPGTRLLVL.

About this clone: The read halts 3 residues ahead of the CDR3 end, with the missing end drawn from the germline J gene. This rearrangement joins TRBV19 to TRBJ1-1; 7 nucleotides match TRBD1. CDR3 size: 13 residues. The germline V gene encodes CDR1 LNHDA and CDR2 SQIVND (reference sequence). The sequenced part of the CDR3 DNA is TGTGCCAGTAGAAGTCTGGGACAGACTATG. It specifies CASRSLGQTM. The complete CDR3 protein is CASRSLGQTMAFF.

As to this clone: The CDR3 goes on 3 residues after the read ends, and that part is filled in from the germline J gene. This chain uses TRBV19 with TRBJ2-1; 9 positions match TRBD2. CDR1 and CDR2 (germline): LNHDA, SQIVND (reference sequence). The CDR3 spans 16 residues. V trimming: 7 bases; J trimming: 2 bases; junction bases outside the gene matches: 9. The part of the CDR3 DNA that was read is TGTGCCAGTATGAGCAGTAGCGGGGGTACCTACAATGAG. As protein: CASMSSSGGTYNE. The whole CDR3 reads CASMSSSGGTYNEQFF.

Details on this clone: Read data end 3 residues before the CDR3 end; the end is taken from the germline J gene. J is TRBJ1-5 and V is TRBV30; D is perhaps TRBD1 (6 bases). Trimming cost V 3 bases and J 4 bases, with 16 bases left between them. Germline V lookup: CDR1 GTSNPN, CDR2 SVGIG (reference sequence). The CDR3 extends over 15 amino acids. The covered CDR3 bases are TGTGCCTGGAGCGCAGGGGCGGGCCCTAATCAGCCC. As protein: CAWSAGAGPNQP. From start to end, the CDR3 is CAWSAGAGPNQPQHF. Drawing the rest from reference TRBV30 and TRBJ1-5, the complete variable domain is SQTIHQWPATLVQPVGSPLSLECTVEGTSNPNLYWYRQAAGRGLQLLFYSVGIGQISSEVPQNLSASRPQDRQFILSSKKLLLSDSGFYLCAWSAGAGPNQPQHFGDGTRLSIL.

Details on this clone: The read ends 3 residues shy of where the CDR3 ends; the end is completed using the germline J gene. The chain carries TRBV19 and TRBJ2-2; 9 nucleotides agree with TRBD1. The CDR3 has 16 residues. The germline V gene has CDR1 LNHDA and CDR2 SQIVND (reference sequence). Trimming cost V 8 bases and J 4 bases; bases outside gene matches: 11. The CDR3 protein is CASSDPGTGITGELFF. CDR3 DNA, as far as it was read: TGTGCCAGTTCTGACCCCGGGACAGGGATCACCGGGGAG. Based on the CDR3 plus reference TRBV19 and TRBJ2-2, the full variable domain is DGGITQSPKYLFRKEGQNVTLSCEQNLNHDAMYWYRQDPGQGLRLIYYSQIVNDFQKGDIAEGYSVSREKKESFPLTVTSAQKNPTAFYLCASSDPGTGITGELFFGEGSRLTVL.

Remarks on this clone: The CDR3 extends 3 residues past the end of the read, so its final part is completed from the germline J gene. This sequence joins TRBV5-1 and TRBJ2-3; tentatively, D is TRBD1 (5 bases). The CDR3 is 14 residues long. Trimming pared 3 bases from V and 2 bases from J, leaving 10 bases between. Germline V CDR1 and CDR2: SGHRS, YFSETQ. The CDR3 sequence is CASSSGQDTDTQYF. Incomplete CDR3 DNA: TGCGCCAGCAGCTCTGGACAAGACACAGATACG.

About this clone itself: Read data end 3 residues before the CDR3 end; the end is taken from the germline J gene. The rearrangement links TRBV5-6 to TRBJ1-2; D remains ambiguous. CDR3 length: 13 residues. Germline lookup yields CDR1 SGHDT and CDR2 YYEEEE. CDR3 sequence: CASSASSDSRYTF. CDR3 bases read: TGTGCCAGCAGCGCTTCCTCGGACTCCCGG.

CDR3 in amino acids: CASSPGGGAYEQYF. CDR3 bases read: TGTGCCAGCAGCCCTGGGGGCGGTGCCTACGAG. The chain carries TRBV7-8 and TRBJ2-7; perhaps TRBD1 as D (6 bases). The CDR3 end falls 3 residues outside the read, so it is completed with the germline J gene. The CDR3 sequence is 14 residues long. Deletions cut 5 bases from V and 2 bases from J, with 13 bases between. CDR1 is SGHVS and CDR2 is FQNEAQ in the germline V gene.

The sequenced part of the CDR3 DNA is TGTGCCAGCAGCTTGGTCGGCAGGGTGAACACTGAA. This codes for CASSLVGRVNTE. In full, the CDR3 reads CASSLVGRVNTEAFF. The chain combines TRBV5-6 with TRBJ1-1; perhaps TRBD1 as D (5 bases). The read ends 3 residues before the CDR3 terminus; that terminus is restored from the germline J gene. Germline V CDR1 and CDR2: SGHDT, YYEEEE. The CDR3 contains 15 residues. The germline V and J ends were trimmed by 0 bases and 0 bases, with 9 bases remaining between them.

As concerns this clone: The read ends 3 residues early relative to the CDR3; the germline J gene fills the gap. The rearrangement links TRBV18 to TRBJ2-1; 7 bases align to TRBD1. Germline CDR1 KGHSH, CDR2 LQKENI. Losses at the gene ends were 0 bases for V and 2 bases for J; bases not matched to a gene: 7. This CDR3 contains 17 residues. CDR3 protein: CASSPPNRDRAYNEQFF. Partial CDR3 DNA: TGTGCCAGCTCACCACCGAACCGGGACAGAGCCTACAATGAG.

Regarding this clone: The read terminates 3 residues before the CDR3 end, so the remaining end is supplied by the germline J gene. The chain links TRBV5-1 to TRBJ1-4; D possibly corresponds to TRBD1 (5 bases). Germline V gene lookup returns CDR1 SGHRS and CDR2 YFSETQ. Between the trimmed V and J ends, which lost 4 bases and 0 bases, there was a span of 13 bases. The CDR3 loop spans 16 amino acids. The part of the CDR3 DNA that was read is TGCGCCAGCAGCCCCGGAACAGGCGCAACTAATGAAAAA. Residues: CASSPGTGATNEK. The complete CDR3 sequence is CASSPGTGATNEKLFF.

CDR3 DNA, as far as it was read: TGCAGCGTTGGGGTGGCGACAGGGTGGTGGGGGGAGACC. Residues: CSVGVATGWWGET. The entire CDR3 sequence reads CSVGVATGWWGETQYF. The gene calls are TRBV29-1 and TRBJ2-5; 7 nucleotides align to TRBD1. The read is 3 residues too short to cover the CDR3 end, so that end is filled in from the germline J gene. With V trimmed by 4 bases and J by 5 bases, 16 bases remained unmatched. CDR3 length equals 16 residues. Germline V gives CDR1 SQVTM, CDR2 ANQGSEA.

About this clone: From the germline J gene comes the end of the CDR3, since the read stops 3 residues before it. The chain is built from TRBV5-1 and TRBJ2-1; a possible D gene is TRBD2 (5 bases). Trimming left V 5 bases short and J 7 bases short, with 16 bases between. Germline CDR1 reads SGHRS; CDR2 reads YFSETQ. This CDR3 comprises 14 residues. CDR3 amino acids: CASSSPSSWNEQFF. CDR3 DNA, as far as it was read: TGCGCCAGCAGTTCCCCGTCTAGCTGGAATGAG. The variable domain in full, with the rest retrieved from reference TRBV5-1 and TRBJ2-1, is KAGVTQTPRYLIKTRGQQVTLSCSPISGHRSVSWYQQTPGQGLQFLFEYFSETQRNKGNFPGRFSGRQFSNSRSEMNVSTLELGDSALYLCASSSPSSWNEQFFGPGTRLTVL.

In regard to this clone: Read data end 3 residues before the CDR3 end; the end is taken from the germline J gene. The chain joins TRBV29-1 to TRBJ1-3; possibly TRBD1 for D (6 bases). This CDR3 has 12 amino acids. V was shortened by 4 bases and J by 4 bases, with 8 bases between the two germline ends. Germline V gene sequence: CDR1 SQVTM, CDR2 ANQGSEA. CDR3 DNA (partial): TGCAGCGTTGGGCAGGGGGGAAACACC. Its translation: CSVGQGGNT. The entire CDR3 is CSVGQGGNTIYF. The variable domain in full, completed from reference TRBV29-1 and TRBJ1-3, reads SAVISQKPSRDICQRGTSLTIQCQVDSQVTMMFWYRQQPGQSLTLIATANQGSEATYESGFVIDKFPISRPNLTFSTLTVSNMSPEDSSIYLCSVGQGGNTIYFGEGSWLTVV.

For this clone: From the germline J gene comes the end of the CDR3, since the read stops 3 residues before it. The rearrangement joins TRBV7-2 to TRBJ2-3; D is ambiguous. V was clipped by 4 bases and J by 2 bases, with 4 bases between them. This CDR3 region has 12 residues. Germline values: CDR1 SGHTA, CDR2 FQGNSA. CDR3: CASSSYTDTQYF. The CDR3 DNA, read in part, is TGTGCCAGCAGCTCCTACACAGATACG.

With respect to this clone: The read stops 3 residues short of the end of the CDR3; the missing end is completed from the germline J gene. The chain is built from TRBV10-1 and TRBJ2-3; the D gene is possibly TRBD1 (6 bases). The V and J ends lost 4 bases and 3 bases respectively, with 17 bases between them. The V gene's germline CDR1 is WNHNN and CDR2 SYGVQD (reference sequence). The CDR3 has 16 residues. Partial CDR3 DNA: TGCGCCAGCAGTGTAGGGTTGTTACAGGGAACAGATACG. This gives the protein CASSVGLLQGTDT. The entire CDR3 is CASSVGLLQGTDTQYF.

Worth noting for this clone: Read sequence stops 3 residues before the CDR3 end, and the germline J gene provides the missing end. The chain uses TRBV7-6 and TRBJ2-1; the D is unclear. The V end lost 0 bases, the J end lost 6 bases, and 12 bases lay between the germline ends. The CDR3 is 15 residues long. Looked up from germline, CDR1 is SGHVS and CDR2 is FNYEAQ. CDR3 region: CASSLAVDPGNEQFF. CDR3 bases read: TGTGCCAGCAGCTTAGCAGTAGACCCAGGCAATGAG.

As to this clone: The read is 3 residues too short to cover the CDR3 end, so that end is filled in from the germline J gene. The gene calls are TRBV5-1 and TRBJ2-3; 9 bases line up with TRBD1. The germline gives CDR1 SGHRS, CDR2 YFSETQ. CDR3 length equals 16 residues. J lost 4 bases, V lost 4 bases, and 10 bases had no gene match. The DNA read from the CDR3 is TGCGCCAGCAGCCGGGGGACAGGGAGGGTCCCAGATACG. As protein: CASSRGTGRVPDT. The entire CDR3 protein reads CASSRGTGRVPDTQYF.

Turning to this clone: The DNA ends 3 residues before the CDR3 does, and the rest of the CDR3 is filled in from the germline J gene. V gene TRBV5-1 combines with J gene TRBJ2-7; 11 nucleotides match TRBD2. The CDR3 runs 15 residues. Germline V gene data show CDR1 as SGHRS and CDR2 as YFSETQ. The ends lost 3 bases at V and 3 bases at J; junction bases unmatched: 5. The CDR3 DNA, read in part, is TGCGCCAGCAGCTCTCGCGGGACTAGCGGCTACGAG. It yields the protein CASSSRGTSGYE. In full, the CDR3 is CASSSRGTSGYEQYF.

The sequenced part of the CDR3 DNA is TGTGCCAGCAGCTATCAGAGGACTGAA. Protein: CASSYQRTE. In full, the CDR3 is CASSYQRTEAFF. The chain combines TRBV5-6 with TRBJ1-1; D unclear. With the read ending 3 residues before the CDR3 end, the germline J gene is used to fill in that end. The CDR3 runs to 12 residues. Germline CDR1 is SGHDT and CDR2 is YYEEEE. Between the trimmed V and J ends, which lost 3 bases and 5 bases, there was a span of 8 bases.

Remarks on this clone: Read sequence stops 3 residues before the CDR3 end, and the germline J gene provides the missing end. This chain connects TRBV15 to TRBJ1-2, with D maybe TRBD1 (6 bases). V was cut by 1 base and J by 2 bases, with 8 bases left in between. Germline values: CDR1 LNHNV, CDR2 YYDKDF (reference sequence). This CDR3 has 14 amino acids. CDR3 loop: CATSRGQGNYGYTF. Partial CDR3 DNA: TGTGCCACCAGCAGAGGGCAGGGGAACTATGGC.

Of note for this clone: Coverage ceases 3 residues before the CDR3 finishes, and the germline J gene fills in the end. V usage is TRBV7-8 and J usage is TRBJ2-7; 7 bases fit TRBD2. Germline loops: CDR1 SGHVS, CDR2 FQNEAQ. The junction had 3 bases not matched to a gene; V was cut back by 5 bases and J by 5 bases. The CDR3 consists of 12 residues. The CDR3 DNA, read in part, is TGTGCCAGCAGCCGGGACTACCACGAG. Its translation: CASSRDYHE. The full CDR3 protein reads CASSRDYHEQYF.

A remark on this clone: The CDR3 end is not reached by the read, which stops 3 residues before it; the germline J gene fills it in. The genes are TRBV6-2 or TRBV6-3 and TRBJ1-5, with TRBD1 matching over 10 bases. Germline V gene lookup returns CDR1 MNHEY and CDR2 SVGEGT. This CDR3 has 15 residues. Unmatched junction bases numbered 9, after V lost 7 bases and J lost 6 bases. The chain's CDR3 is CASTPSTGGFQPQHF. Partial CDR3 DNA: TGTGCCAGCACTCCCTCGACAGGGGGCTTTCAGCCC.

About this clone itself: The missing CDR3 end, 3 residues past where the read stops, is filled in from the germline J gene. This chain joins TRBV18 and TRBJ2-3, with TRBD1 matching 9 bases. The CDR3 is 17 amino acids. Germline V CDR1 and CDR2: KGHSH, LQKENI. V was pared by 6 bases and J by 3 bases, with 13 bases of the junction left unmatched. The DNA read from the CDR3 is TGTGCCAGCTCTCAATACAGGGGGCGTCTGGCAACAGATACG. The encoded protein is CASSQYRGRLATDT. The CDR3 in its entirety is CASSQYRGRLATDTQYF. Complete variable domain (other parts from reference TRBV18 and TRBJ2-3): NAGVMQNPRHLVRRRGQEARLRCSPMKGHSHVYWYRQLPEEGLKFMVYLQKENIIDESGMPKERFSAEFPKEGPSILRIQQVVRGDSAAYFCASSQYRGRLATDTQYFGPGTRLTVL.